A single sample is the source of the 12 T cell receptor beta chains below, sequenced in a study of blood T cell repertoires in COVID-19. The method was immunoSEQ multiplex PCR; TCRdb's version includes in-frame clones alone and lacks a portion of them. The profile covers some 150,000 clones, with 70% to 90% appearing a single time and roughly 2.7% taken by the ten largest. Sequencing used peripheral blood. The origin of the receptors is a human donor with acute or convalescent COVID-19. The donor label of this sample is uncertain.

The V and J genes are TRBV5-1 and TRBJ1-3, with 8 bases matching TRBD1. Per germline, CDR1 SGHRS and CDR2 YFSETQ. This CDR3 is built from 14 residues. V was clipped by 5 bases and J by 2 bases; unmatched bases: 3. The CDR3 spells CASSPDRAGNTIYF. The CDR3 DNA follows: TGCGCCAGCAGTCCGGACAGGGCTGGAAACACCATATATTTT.

The chain uses TRBV7-8 and TRBJ1-6; 10 bases map to TRBD1. There are 19 residues in the CDR3. The junction had 18 bases not matched to a gene; V was cut back by 5 bases and J by 8 bases. Germline V gene data show CDR1 as SGHVS and CDR2 as FQNEAQ. Written as DNA, the CDR3 is TGTGCCAGCAGCCCGCCCCGCGGACGACAGGGGGCAATTTATTCACCCCTCCACTTT. Protein product: CASSPPRGRQGAIYSPLHF. The whole variable domain, remainder taken from reference TRBV7-8 and TRBJ1-6, is GAGVSQSPRYKVAKRGQDVALRCDPISGHVSLFWYQQALGQGPEFLTYFQNEAQLDKSGLPSDRFFAERPEGSVSTLKIQRTQQEDSAVYLCASSPPRGRQGAIYSPLHFGNGTRLTVT.

J is TRBJ1-2 and V is TRBV20-1; D gene uncertain. Germline lookup yields CDR1 DFQATT and CDR2 SNEGSKA (reference sequence). V gave up 3 bases and J gave up 8 bases, with 22 bases separating them. The CDR3 extends over 15 amino acids. Written as DNA, the CDR3 is TGCAGTGCTAGTCGGAGAGAGCAGGCGGGGATGGGCTACACCTTC. It specifies CSASRREQAGMGYTF.

A single count supports this clone. The rearrangement uses TRBV11-2 and TRBJ2-3, with 10 bases fitting TRBD1. The CDR3 sequence is 16 residues long. V shed 2 bases, J shed 5 bases, and the junction held 7 bases outside the gene matches. Germline V gives CDR1 SGHAT, CDR2 FQNNGV. As DNA, the CDR3 is TGTGCCAGCAGCTTAATAGGGACAGGGGAAAGAGATACGCAGTATTTT. Amino acids: CASSLIGTGERDTQYF.

The CDR3, as DNA: TGTGCCTGGAGTGTATCCCTAGCGGGACCCTACAATGAGCAGTTCTTC. It specifies CAWSVSLAGPYNEQFF. The V and J genes are TRBV30 and TRBJ2-1; 9 bases are shared with TRBD2. Per the germline V gene, CDR1 is GTSNPN and CDR2 is SVGIG (reference sequence). The junction had 5 bases not matched to a gene; V was cut back by 0 bases and J by 2 bases. The CDR3 extends over 16 amino acids.

The chain has TRBV7-2 and TRBJ1-3, with D perhaps TRBD1 (6 bases). CDR1 is SGHTA and CDR2 is FQGNSA in the germline V gene. V was trimmed by 4 bases and J by 1 base, leaving 14 bases between them. This CDR3 contains 16 residues. Written as DNA, the CDR3 is TGTGCCAGCAGCTCACAGGGTTACGGTTCTGGAAACACCATATATTTT. It encodes CASSSQGYGSGNTIYF.

The rearrangement links TRBV7-3 to TRBJ2-1; 9 bases match TRBD1. V shed 6 bases and J 5 bases; nucleotides not matched to a gene: 8. Germline V lookup: CDR1 SGHTA, CDR2 FQGTGA. This CDR3 spans 15 amino acids. CDR3 region: CASRERQGGNNEQFF. CDR3 nucleotides: TGTGCCAGCAGGGAAAGACAGGGGGGGAACAATGAGCAGTTCTTC. Using reference TRBV7-3 and TRBJ2-1 for the parts outside the CDR3, the full variable domain is GAGVSQTPSNKVTEKGKYVELRCDPISGHTALYWYRQSLGQGPEFLIYFQGTGAADDSGLPNDRFFAVRPEGSVSTLKIQRTERGDSAVYLCASRERQGGNNEQFFGPGTRLTVL.

The rearrangement links TRBV28 to TRBJ1-2, with 7 bases that match TRBD1. This CDR3 is built from 13 residues. Germline trimming cut 8 bases from V and 6 bases from J; bases unmatched to any gene: 9. Looked up from germline, CDR1 is MDHEN and CDR2 is SYDVKM. The CDR3 sequence is CASLGPRGDGYTF. In DNA form, the CDR3 reads TGTGCCAGCCTGGGACCCAGGGGGGATGGCTACACCTTC.

This chain connects TRBV7-3 to TRBJ1-1, with 8 bases fitting TRBD1. Germline CDR1 SGHTA, CDR2 FQGTGA. The CDR3 length is 14 residues. Unmatched junction bases numbered 12, after V lost 5 bases and J lost 10 bases. In DNA form, the CDR3 reads TGTGCCAGCAGCGGCGGACAGGGTCGATTTGGAGCTTTCTTT. Translation gives CASSGGQGRFGAFF.

The V and J genes are TRBV18 and TRBJ2-7; D perhaps matches TRBD1 (5 bases). Per germline, CDR1 KGHSH and CDR2 LQKENI. The CDR3 runs to 14 residues. The V end was cut by 4 bases, the J end by 2 bases, with 12 bases between. The DNA of the CDR3 is TGTGCCAGCTCACGGTCCCGACAGACCTACGAGCAGTACTTC. It is translated as CASSRSRQTYEQYF.

This clone was detected only a few times. The chain carries TRBV28 and TRBJ2-7; 9 bases are a match to TRBD2. The CDR3 length is 14 residues. J was trimmed by 6 bases and V by 6 bases; bases with no gene match: 9. The germline gives CDR1 MDHEN, CDR2 SYDVKM. Here the CDR3 reads CASRKTGTSSEQYV. The DNA for the CDR3 is TGTGCCAGCAGGAAAACCGGGACTAGCAGCGAGCAGTACGTC.

The rearrangement joins TRBV3-1 (or the pseudogene TRBV3-2) to TRBJ2-3; 12 bases line up with TRBD2. V was clipped by 1 base and J by 0 bases; unmatched bases: 8. The CDR3 sequence is 19 residues long. Germline lookup yields CDR1 LGHDT and CDR2 YNNKEL (reference sequence). The CDR3 spells CASSQVQTSGRESTDTQYF. The CDR3 DNA is TGTGCCAGCAGCCAAGTCCAGACTAGCGGGAGAGAAAGCACAGATACGCAGTATTTT.